The 30 T cell receptor beta chains reported below all come from one sample, sequenced in a study of blood T cell repertoires in COVID-19. Sequenced by immunoSEQ multiplex PCR; TCRdb stores in-frame clones only, minus some. The sample has under 90,000 clones, roughly 85% seen once. Sequencing input: peripheral blood. The source is a man aged 55 to 69 with acute or convalescent COVID-19.

This chain uses TRBV19 with TRBJ2-5; perhaps TRBD2 as D (5 bases). The CDR3 has 15 residues. Germline V gives CDR1 LNHDA, CDR2 SQIVND (reference sequence). V gave up 2 bases and J gave up 2 bases, with 12 bases separating them. For the CDR3, the DNA is TGTGCCAGTAGTATACGAGGGTGGCAACAAGAGACCCAGTACTTC. Translated, it gives CASSIRGWQQETQYF.

The rearrangement uses TRBV11-2 and TRBJ1-2; 8 nucleotides agree with TRBD1. This CDR3 has 14 residues. After removal of 5 bases from V and 1 base from J, the junction contained 3 bases not matched to a gene. CDR1 and CDR2 (germline): SGHAT, FQNNGV. In nucleotides, the CDR3 is TGTGCCAGCAGCCAAGGACAGGGTAACTATGGCTACACCTTC. Residues: CASSQGQGNYGYTF.

This chain joins TRBV3-1 (or the pseudogene TRBV3-2) and TRBJ2-7; 12 bases match TRBD2. V dropped 4 bases and J dropped 1; count of bases not matched to a gene: 11. The CDR3 is 18 amino acids. Germline lookup yields CDR1 LGHDT and CDR2 YNNKEL (reference sequence). CDR3 loop: CASSRTSGGPERSYEQYF. As DNA, the CDR3 is TGTGCCAGCAGCCGCACTAGCGGGGGGCCGGAAAGGTCCTACGAGCAGTACTTC.

V is TRBV30 and J is TRBJ2-5; TRBD2 matches at 7 bases. CDR1 is GTSNPN, CDR2 SVGIG, per germline (reference sequence). The CDR3 extends over 14 amino acids. J gave up 5 bases and V 5 bases, and 11 bases lay outside the gene matches. The CDR3 region has the DNA TGTGCCTGGGGAAAAGGACTAGTTGGGGAGACCCAGTACTTC. The encoded protein is CAWGKGLVGETQYF.

This clone was counted between two and nine times. V is TRBV4-3 and J is TRBJ1-2; the D is unclear. Germline CDR1 reads LGHNA; CDR2 reads YSLEER. V lost 4 bases and J 6 bases, leaving 21 bases between the germline ends. CDR3 length: 16 residues. The chain's CDR3 is CASSLSLGSASHGYTF. The CDR3 coding sequence is TGCGCCAGCAGCCTCTCTCTTGGGAGCGCGTCCCATGGCTACACCTTC.

This clone occurred once. The chain has TRBV7-2 and TRBJ2-1; D unresolved. There are 15 residues in the CDR3. The germline gives CDR1 SGHTA, CDR2 FQGNSA. V gave up 2 bases and J gave up 0 bases, with 8 bases separating them. The chain's CDR3 is CASSLIANSYNEQFF. The CDR3 region has the DNA TGTGCCAGCAGCTTAATAGCCAACTCCTACAATGAGCAGTTCTTC. Variable domain in full (rest from reference TRBV7-2 and TRBJ2-1): GAGVSQSPSNKVTEKGKDVELRCDPISGHTALYWYRQSLGQGLEFLIYFQGNSAPDKSGLPSDRFSAERTGGSVSTLTIQRTQQEDSAVYLCASSLIANSYNEQFFGPGTRLTVL.

The J gene is TRBJ2-3, the V gene TRBV10-2, with 13 bases lining up with TRBD2. With 3 bases clipped from V and 6 bases from J, the junction kept 9 bases outside the gene matches. Looked up from germline, CDR1 is WSHSY and CDR2 is SAAADI. The CDR3 has 17 residues. The CDR3 nucleotides are TGCGCCAGCAGTGAAGGGGGACTAGCGGGGATACGGGATACGCAGTATTTT. It translates to CASSEGGLAGIRDTQYF.

The genes are TRBV7-7 and TRBJ2-5, with 8 bases matching TRBD1. Germline trimming cut 1 base from V and 2 bases from J; bases unmatched to any gene: 3. Per germline, CDR1 SSHAT and CDR2 FNYEAQ (reference sequence). CDR3 length equals 15 residues. CDR3 in DNA: TGTGCCAGCAGCTTAGTGGGGACAGGTCAAGAGACCCAGTACTTC. Translation gives CASSLVGTGQETQYF.

V usage is TRBV3-1 (or the pseudogene TRBV3-2) and J usage is TRBJ2-3, with 15 positions matching TRBD2. CDR1 and CDR2 from the germline V gene are LGHDT and YNNKEL (reference sequence). V lost 3 bases, J lost 4 bases, and 2 bases stayed unmatched. CDR3 length equals 16 residues. CDR3 sequence reads: CASSHGLAGGPDTQYF. CDR3 coding DNA: TGTGCCAGCAGCCACGGACTAGCGGGGGGGCCAGATACGCAGTATTTT.

V gene TRBV29-1 combines with J gene TRBJ1-4, with 7 bases matching TRBD1. CDR1 SQVTM and CDR2 ANQGSEA come from the germline V gene. Trimming at V came to 7 bases and at J to 3 bases, leaving 2 bases not matched to a gene. The CDR3 runs 12 residues. Here the CDR3 reads CSAGQANEKLFF. CDR3 nucleotide sequence: TGCAGCGCCGGACAGGCTAATGAAAAACTGTTTTTT.

The table lists this clone with a count of one. The chain employs TRBV18 and TRBJ1-3; TRBD1 matches 11 bases. Trimming removed 3 bases from V and 3 bases from J; junction bases left unmatched: 1. Germline V lookup: CDR1 KGHSH, CDR2 LQKENI. The CDR3 runs 15 residues. CDR3 residues: CASSPGTGGGNTIYF. In DNA, the CDR3 is TGTGCCAGCTCACCCGGGACAGGGGGTGGAAACACCATATATTTT.

This chain joins TRBV18 and TRBJ1-2, with 12 nucleotides matching TRBD1. CDR3 size: 15 residues. Trimming took 3 bases from V and 4 from J; bases not matched to a gene: 3. The V gene's germline CDR1 is KGHSH and CDR2 LQKENI. DNA of the CDR3: TGTGCCAGCTCACCCAGGGACAGGGGGCTCTATGGCTACACCTTC. It yields the protein CASSPRDRGLYGYTF.

J is TRBJ2-2 and V is TRBV7-8; 9 nucleotides match TRBD2. CDR1 is SGHVS, CDR2 FQNEAQ, per germline. This CDR3 comprises 17 residues. Germline trimming cut 1 base from V and 0 bases from J; bases unmatched to any gene: 3. The CDR3 DNA is TGTGCCAGCAGCTTAGGTGGACTAGCGACGAACACCGGGGAGCTGTTTTTT. Protein sequence: CASSLGGLATNTGELFF.

This sequence joins TRBV19 and TRBJ2-5; TRBD1 matches 8 bases. Germline V gene data show CDR1 as LNHDA and CDR2 as SQIVND (reference sequence). With 3 bases clipped from V and 1 base from J, the junction kept 4 bases outside the gene matches. The CDR3 contains 15 residues. The chain's CDR3 is CASSIGTGTQETQYF. CDR3 in DNA: TGTGCCAGTAGTATTGGGACAGGTACCCAAGAGACCCAGTACTTC.

CDR3 sequence: CASSPAATTNTGELFF. The DNA for the CDR3 is TGCGCCAGCAGCCCCGCGGCCACTACGAACACCGGGGAGCTGTTTTTT. The genes are TRBV4-3 and TRBJ2-2; no clear D. This CDR3 comprises 16 residues. Trimming took off 4 bases at V and 0 bases at J, with 12 bases between the two ends. Germline assignment: CDR1 LGHNA and CDR2 YSLEER.

The chain couples TRBV6-2 or TRBV6-3 to TRBJ2-5; TRBD2 matches at 10 bases. Germline assignment: CDR1 MNHEY and CDR2 SVGEGT. This CDR3 region has 15 residues. The junction had 1 base not matched to a gene; V was cut back by 2 bases and J by 1 base. This CDR3 reads CASSYGLAVQETQYF. The CDR3 region has the DNA TGTGCCAGCAGTTACGGACTAGCGGTCCAAGAGACCCAGTACTTC.

The rearrangement uses TRBV9 and TRBJ2-1; 8 positions match TRBD1. From germline, CDR1 is SGDLS and CDR2 YYNGEE. The trim removed 0 bases at V and 3 bases at J, leaving 8 bases unmatched. The CDR3 sequence is 17 residues long. CDR3 region: CASSVGWTGTVYNEQFF. The CDR3 coding sequence is TGTGCCAGCAGCGTAGGTTGGACAGGGACGGTCTACAATGAGCAGTTCTTC.

The chain links TRBV11-2 to TRBJ1-2; D remains unclear. This CDR3 spans 13 amino acids. CDR1 and CDR2 from the germline V gene are SGHAT and FQNNGV. Trimming shortened V by 1 base and J by 1 base, and 4 bases separated the two germline ends. The CDR3 DNA sequence: TGTGCCAGCAGCTTAGGCAGTAACTATGGCTACACCTTC. The encoded protein is CASSLGSNYGYTF.

CDR3 sequence: CASSLEGVPGEKLFF. CDR3 DNA sequence: TGCGCCAGCAGCTTGGAGGGGGTCCCCGGGGAAAAACTGTTTTTT. This chain connects TRBV5-1 to TRBJ1-4, with D possibly being TRBD1 (6 bases). Germline values: CDR1 SGHRS, CDR2 YFSETQ. The CDR3 loop spans 15 amino acids. The V gene lost 0 bases and the J gene lost 8 bases, with 14 bases spanning the gap. The whole variable domain, filled in from reference TRBV5-1 and TRBJ1-4, reads KAGVTQTPRYLIKTRGQQVTLSCSPISGHRSVSWYQQTPGQGLQFLFEYFSETQRNKGNFPGRFSGRQFSNSRSEMNVSTLELGDSALYLCASSLEGVPGEKLFFGSGTQLSVL.

The chain carries TRBV4-2 and TRBJ2-3; D might be TRBD2 (5 bases). The CDR3 consists of 13 residues. The germline V and J ends were trimmed by 2 bases and 5 bases, with 8 bases remaining between them. The V gene's germline CDR1 is LGHNA and CDR2 YNFKEQ. The CDR3 nucleotides are TGTGCCAGCAGCCAACCCGAGGGAGATACGCAGTATTTT. As protein: CASSQPEGDTQYF.

This sequence joins TRBV9 and TRBJ2-2; the D gene is possibly TRBD2 (6 bases). Germline CDR1 is SGDLS and CDR2 is YYNGEE. V was cut by 4 bases and J by 5 bases, with 15 bases left in between. The CDR3 runs to 15 residues. The CDR3 DNA reads as TGTGCCAGCAGCCCCTGGGACTCGGGGACCGGGGAGCTGTTTTTT. This codes for CASSPWDSGTGELFF.

This chain joins TRBV5-6 and TRBJ2-7; D gene uncertain. V was trimmed by 0 bases and J by 6 bases, leaving 4 bases between them. Germline-derived CDR1 and CDR2 are SGHDT and YYEEEE. CDR3 length: 11 amino acids. CDR3 in amino acids: CASSLGLEQYF. The CDR3 DNA sequence: TGTGCCAGCAGCTTGGGGCTCGAGCAGTACTTC.

This clone was counted only a few times. The chain uses TRBV30 and TRBJ2-2; 8 nucleotides align to TRBD2. V gave up 2 bases and J gave up 1 base; unmatched junction bases: 0. The germline V gene has CDR1 GTSNPN and CDR2 SVGIG (reference sequence). This CDR3 comprises 14 residues. The CDR3 sequence: CAWSRGGNTGELFF. DNA for the CDR3: TGTGCCTGGAGTCGGGGGGGGAACACCGGGGAGCTGTTTTTT.

V and J are TRBV9 and TRBJ1-6, with 7 bases matching TRBD1. Germline V gene sequence: CDR1 SGDLS, CDR2 YYNGEE. V lost 5 bases, J lost 3 bases, and 11 bases stayed unmatched. The CDR3 consists of 17 residues. The CDR3 coding sequence is TGTGCCAGCAGTTCTTCCGGGGACAGCCTCTATAATTCACCCCTCCACTTT. Translating it yields CASSSSGDSLYNSPLHF.

The chain employs TRBV3-1 (or the pseudogene TRBV3-2) and TRBJ1-2, with 9 bases fitting TRBD1. CDR3 length: 14 amino acids. The germline gives CDR1 LGHDT, CDR2 YNNKEL (reference sequence). V shed 4 bases, J shed 7 bases, and the junction held 7 bases outside the gene matches. The CDR3: CASSPDGTGSGYTF. The CDR3 nucleotides read TGTGCCAGCAGCCCGGACGGGACAGGGAGTGGCTACACCTTC.

The chain combines TRBV30 with TRBJ1-4; 10 bases are a match to TRBD1. Germline CDR1 and CDR2: GTSNPN and SVGIG (reference sequence). The CDR3 has 14 residues. Trimming at V came to 1 base and at J to 7 bases, leaving 3 bases not matched to a gene. CDR3 amino acids: CAWSEGTGVEKLFF. The CDR3 DNA follows: TGTGCCTGGAGTGAGGGGACAGGGGTTGAAAAACTGTTTTTT. Filled out from reference TRBV30 and TRBJ1-4, the complete variable domain reads SQTIHQWPATLVQPVGSPLSLECTVEGTSNPNLYWYRQAAGRGLQLLFYSVGIGQISSEVPQNLSASRPQDRQFILSSKKLLLSDSGFYLCAWSEGTGVEKLFFGSGTQLSVL.

This clone occurred a few times. V and J are TRBV11-2 and TRBJ1-5; D may be TRBD1 (6 bases). V was cut by 5 bases and J by 7 bases, with 18 bases left in between. The CDR3 totals 15 residues. Germline CDR1 is SGHAT and CDR2 is FQNNGV. CDR3 sequence (DNA): TGTGCCAGCAGCCCAGGGGCAGGGTCGGGACAGCCCCAGCATTTT. Amino acids: CASSPGAGSGQPQHF.

The chain is built from TRBV18 and TRBJ2-1; 9 positions agree with TRBD1. The CDR3 has 15 residues. The ends lost 3 bases at V and 4 bases at J; junction bases unmatched: 4. Germline lookup yields CDR1 KGHSH and CDR2 LQKENI. The CDR3 loop reads CASSPPGQGYNEQFF. The DNA of the CDR3 is TGTGCCAGCTCACCCCCGGGACAGGGATACAATGAGCAGTTCTTC.

J is TRBJ2-1 and V is TRBV4-3; 7 nucleotides align to TRBD2. CDR3 length: 17 residues. The ends lost 0 bases at V and 2 bases at J; junction bases unmatched: 7. Germline V CDR1 and CDR2: LGHNA, YSLEER. DNA for the CDR3: TGCGCCAGCAGCCAAGACGTTTTCGCGGGGGCCTACAATGAGCAGTTCTTC. The encoded protein is CASSQDVFAGAYNEQFF.

The DNA of the CDR3 is TGTGCCATCAGGGCCGGGACAGCTGTGAACACTGAAGCTTTCTTT. This translates into CAIRAGTAVNTEAFF. This chain connects TRBV10-3 to TRBJ1-1; 7 bases fit TRBD1. Germline loops: CDR1 ENHRY, CDR2 SYGVKD. J lost 0 bases, V lost 6 bases, and 7 bases had no gene match. CDR3 length equals 15 residues.